Here is one T cell receptor (beta chain) with its context. Its antigen is currently unknown. The sample originates from a study of OX40 agonist ivuxolimab in advanced cancers. Study-wide points: On average, CD8+ T cells had more expanded clones than CD4+.

Some clones are missing from TCRdb's copy, which holds only in-frame ones; the method was immunoSEQ multiplex PCR. The sample records 45,000 to 50,000 clones, more than 85% being singletons. The V gene lost 3 bases and the J gene lost 16 bases, with 16 bases spanning the gap. The CDR3 runs 13 residues. In germline, CDR1 is SGHVS, CDR2 FNYEAQ. This chain uses TRBV7-6 with TRBJ1-6, with D perhaps TRBD1 (6 bases). The source was CD4+ or CD8+ T cells sorted from blood, collected in a trial of the OX40 agonist ivuxolimab. This TCR was sampled from an adult with an advanced solid tumor such as melanoma, head and neck, liver or kidney cancer. The CDR3 reads CASSLDDRTFLHF. The CDR3 nucleotides are TGTGCCAGCAGCTTGGATGACAGGACCTTTCTCCACTTT. The whole variable domain, filled in from reference TRBV7-6 and TRBJ1-6, reads GAGVSQSPRYKVTKRGQDVALRCDPISGHVSLYWYRQALGQGPEFLTYFNYEAQQDKSGLPNDRFSAERPEGSISTLTIQRTEQRDSAMYRCASSLDDRTFLHFGNGTRLTVT.